A single sample gave rise to the 3 T cell receptor beta chains below, sequenced in a study of a mutant IDH1 vaccine in newly diagnosed glioma. Their recognized antigens are unknown. Time point in this sample: week 5, during vaccination. Every vaccination contained 300 ug of the mutant IDH1 20-mer peptide and was paired with topical imiquimod. Sequencing used immunoSEQ multiplex PCR; TCRdb keeps in-frame clones, though not all of them. The sample gives some 37,000 clones, about four fifths of which show up once; 5.5% is in the top ten. The sample here was PBMCs, taken from a glioma patient whose treatment included an IDH1 peptide vaccine. Receptors originate from a man aged 35-49 years with glioma.

This clone was seen once. The rearrangement uses TRBV5-1 and TRBJ2-1; D is undetermined. The V end lost 0 bases, the J end lost 2 bases, and 12 bases lay between the germline ends. The CDR3 runs to 16 residues. From germline, CDR1 is SGHRS and CDR2 YFSETQ. The CDR3 DNA reads as TGCGCCAGCAGCTTGGCCAAGGCTGGACCCTACAATGAGCAGTTCTTC. Its protein is CASSLAKAGPYNEQFF.

The chain joins TRBV11-2 to TRBJ2-7; 12 bases are shared with TRBD1. This CDR3 has 14 amino acids. Germline V gene data show CDR1 as SGHAT and CDR2 as FQNNGV. Trimming at V came to 7 bases and at J to 4 bases, leaving 5 bases not matched to a gene. The CDR3 spells CASTPGQGAYEQYF. CDR3 DNA sequence: TGTGCCAGCACCCCGGGACAGGGGGCATACGAGCAGTACTTC.

This rearrangement joins TRBV2 to TRBJ2-2; D perhaps matches TRBD1 (7 bases). This CDR3 is built from 15 residues. The ends were cut back, 4 bases at V and 3 bases at J, with 12 bases in the middle. Looked up from germline, CDR1 is SNHLY and CDR2 is FYNNEI. In DNA form, the CDR3 reads TGTGCCAGCAGTGGGGGGGACAGCTACACCGGGGAGCTGTTTTTT. It yields the protein CASSGGDSYTGELFF.